This T cell receptor beta chain is drawn from a study of vaccination and CD4 T cells after COVID-19. Study-level information: Vaccination of participants consisted of two doses of either BNT162b2 or mRNA-1273 vaccine.

The CDR3 has 13 residues. Germline lookup yields CDR1 LNHDA and CDR2 SQIVND (reference sequence). With 3 bases clipped from V and 14 bases from J, the junction kept 5 bases outside the gene matches. Cultured CD4+ T cell DNA was sequenced using the Oncomine TCR Beta short-read assay. Someone extracted genomic DNA from cultured CD4+ T cells. Via MiXCR, TCRdb re-called the PCR reads, giving one row per CDR3 protein. In the table there are around 5,000 distinct CDR3 sequences, 40% to 50% of which are singletons. Treatment: roughly ten-day PBMC culture with coronavirus spike peptide pools or control peptides (ViraFEST assay). Under the ViraFEST approach, antigen-specific T cells were expanded with peptide pools and TCRs subsequently sequenced. A word on this clonotype: The target antigen is unknown.

The sequence derives from a human donor who had recovered from COVID-19. The sample comprised CD4+ T cells from blood, cultured in vitro. This chain uses TRBV19 with TRBJ1-6, with 9 nucleotides matching TRBD1. CDR3 region: CASSIGGQGTLHF. CDR3 coding DNA: TGTGCCAGTAGTATTGGGGGACAGGGTACCCTCCACTTT.